This TCR beta chain was retrieved from a study of T-cell reconstitution after alpha-beta-depleted transplantation in children. TCRbeta library preparation incorporated unique molecular identifiers. TCRdb independently ran MiXCR on the PCR reads; one entry per CDR3 protein. The data hold 600,000 or so distinct CDR3 sequences, with more than 20% observed a single time. Points on this clonotype: The antigen remains unidentified.

Findings of the study overall: Diversity of TCRbeta at day 60 was high in some patients, arising from surviving recipient T cells and thymic progenitors. Most T-cell counts and diversity one year after the transplant came from T cells that were newly produced. At around two months after transplant, the alpha-beta T cells were reportedly derived from several hundred expanded clones that came from non-depleted graft cells.

This CDR3 region has 14 residues. Trimming pared 2 bases from V and 1 base from J, leaving 9 bases between. The germline CDR1 and CDR2 sequences are MNHEY and SVGAGI. The rearrangement uses TRBV6-5 and TRBJ2-7; D possibly corresponds to TRBD2 (5 bases). This sequence originates from a boy in the first two years of life who had a stem cell transplant for acute myeloid leukemia, so the T cells may come from the graft donor. Sequences were derived from PBMCs, mostly from graft donor cells, sampled 360 days after TCRalphabeta/CD19-depleted stem cell transplant. For the CDR3, the DNA is TGTGCCAGCAGTTACGGGTGGAGGTCCTACGAGCAGTACTTC. This gives the protein CASSYGWRSYEQYF.